The rows below give T cell receptor beta chains drawn from one sample of a study of T cell changes during pregnancy in multiple sclerosis. Method: immunoSEQ multiplex PCR; TCRdb's copy keeps in-frame clones and lacks some. The sample lists 60,000 or so clones; roughly nine tenths were seen once. This material consisted of peripheral blood, taken before pregnancy. The receptor set was obtained from a female donor with multiple sclerosis, enrolled in a pregnancy study. The CDR3 runs from the conserved cysteine through the conserved F or W. The order of the fields is CDR3 length, clone size, J gene, V gene, D gene, CDR3 DNA, CDR3 protein. D genes are given only for firm matches. Not every row has a clone size; where given, it reads once, few, many or a size class.

10 once TRBJ2-2 TRBV29-1 NA TGCAGCGGCGGGGAGGGGGAGCTGTTTTTT CSGGEGELFF
15 NA TRBJ2-1 TRBV5-6 NA TGTGCCAGCAGCTTGACGGAAGGGGCCCCCGGTGAGCAGTTCTTC CASSLTEGAPGEQFF
13 NA TRBJ2-5 TRBV14 NA TGTGCCAGCAGCCTTAACCCACGGGAGACCCAGTACTTC CASSLNPRETQYF
15 NA TRBJ1-6 TRBV6-5 NA TGTGCCAGCAGTTACTCATGGGGCAGGGATTCACCCCTCCACTTT CASSYSWGRDSPLHF
15 once TRBJ1-1 TRBV18 TRBD1 TGTGCCAGCTCGCCACAGGGGCCGAGGAACACTGAAGCTTTCTTT CASSPQGPRNTEAFF
15 NA TRBJ2-2 TRBV4-2 NA TGTGCCAGCAGCCAAGATAGGTATTGGGGCCGGGAGCTGTTTTTT CASSQDRYWGRELFF
12 NA TRBJ1-3 TRBV7-3 NA TGTGCCAGCAGCTCGCCTGAGGGCACCATATATTTT CASSSPEGTIYF
13 NA TRBJ2-7 TRBV5-1 TRBD1 TGCGCCAGCCCTCAAGGACAGGCATACGAGCAGTACTTC CASPQGQAYEQYF
9 NA TRBJ2-7 TRBV6-5 NA TGTGCCAGCAGCCGCGAGCAGTACTTC CASSREQYF
12 NA TRBJ2-5 TRBV7-2 NA TGTGCCAGCAGCCCAGTCCGGGGGACCCAGTACTTC CASSPVRGTQYF
14 NA TRBJ2-1 TRBV19 TRBD1 TGTGCCAGTAGCCGGGACAGGGGGGGGAATGAGCAGTTCTTC CASSRDRGGNEQFF
15 NA TRBJ1-2 TRBV25-1 NA TGTGCCAGCAGTGAATCCGGGGGGCGAGACTATGGCTACACCTTC CASSESGGRDYGYTF
14 NA TRBJ2-2 TRBV7-3 TRBD2 TGTGCCAGCAGCCCAAGACTAGCCGCCGGGGAGCTGTTTTTT CASSPRLAAGELFF
14 NA TRBJ2-3 TRBV5-1 NA TGCGCCAGCAGCTTGCGTCCTCGCGGGGATACGCAGTATTTT CASSLRPRGDTQYF
15 NA TRBJ1-5 TRBV11-2 NA TGTGCCAGCAGCCCTAGTGGGGCCAAATATCAGCCCCAGCATTTT CASSPSGAKYQPQHF
13 NA TRBJ2-7 TRBV15 NA TGTGCCACCAGCGAACTTAGAGGCTACGAGCAGTACTTC CATSELRGYEQYF
15 once TRBJ2-6 TRBV29-1 NA TGCAGCGTTGAAGATGGCCCCTCTGGGGCCAACGTCCTGACTTTC CSVEDGPSGANVLTF
14 NA TRBJ2-5 TRBV7-9 NA TGTGCCAGCAGCTTAGTTCCGGGTTGGGAGACCCAGTACTTC CASSLVPGWETQYF
14 once TRBJ2-3 TRBV7-9 NA TGTGCCAGCAGCTTAGCGCGCCCCACAGATACGCAGTATTTT CASSLARPTDTQYF
12 NA TRBJ1-1 TRBV18 NA TGTGCCAGCTCACGAGTAAACACTGAAGCTTTCTTT CASSRVNTEAFF
15 NA TRBJ1-2 TRBV6-5 NA TGTGCCAGCAGTTACATTGGGGGCATAGGCTATGGCTACACCTTC CASSYIGGIGYGYTF
11 NA TRBJ1-1 TRBV11-2 TRBD1 TGTGCCAGCAGCCAGACAGGGCAAGCTTTCTTT CASSQTGQAFF
12 NA TRBJ2-7 TRBV10-2 NA TGCGCCAGCAGAGCAGGGGACTACGAGCAGTACTTC CASRAGDYEQYF
11 NA TRBJ2-7 TRBV5-1 NA TGCGCCAGCAGCGGAGGGAGAGAGCAGTACTTC CASSGGREQYF
15 NA TRBJ2-7 TRBV9 TRBD2 TGTGCCAGCAGCGTAGGGGACTACCGATCCTACGAGCAGTACTTC CASSVGDYRSYEQYF
17 NA TRBJ1-2 TRBV6-1 NA TGTGCCAGCAGTGAAAGGGCGGCAGGGATGTATATTTATGGCTACACCTTC CASSERAAGMYIYGYTF
17 NA TRBJ1-3 TRBV28 TRBD1 TGTGCCAGCAGTTTATTATCGACAGGGGGCTCTGGAAACACCATATATTTT CASSLLSTGGSGNTIYF
15 NA TRBJ2-1 TRBV18 TRBD1 TGTGCCAGCTCACCACCTGGGCAGGGGGCTAAGGAGCAGTTCTTC CASSPPGQGAKEQFF
13 once TRBJ1-2 TRBV27 TRBD1 TGTGCCAGCAGTTTCACAGGGGCTCATGGCTACACCTTC CASSFTGAHGYTF
18 NA TRBJ2-5 TRBV11-2 TRBD2 TGTGCCAGCAGCTTAGGGGTAGCGGGGGGGCCTGTGTCCGAGACCCAGTACTTC CASSLGVAGGPVSETQYF
16 once TRBJ2-3 TRBV7-6 TRBD1 TGTGCCAGCAGCTTAGCGGGCAGGGGGAGCACAGATACGCAGTATTTT CASSLAGRGSTDTQYF
16 NA TRBJ2-3 TRBV4-3 TRBD2 TGCGCCAGCAGCCAGGCCGTAGCGGGGGCCGTGAATACGCAGTATTTT CASSQAVAGAVNTQYF
16 NA TRBJ2-3 TRBV5-6 TRBD2 TGTGCCAGCAGCTTCAGACTAGCGGGGGGTTCGGATACGCAGTATTTT CASSFRLAGGSDTQYF
15 NA TRBJ1-2 TRBV11-2 NA TGTGCCAGCAGCGTATCGTGGGGGGAGGGATATGGCTACACCTTC CASSVSWGEGYGYTF
14 NA TRBJ2-7 TRBV7-9 TRBD1 TGTGCCAGCAGCCTCGGGACAGGGGTTTACGAGCAGTACTTC CASSLGTGVYEQYF
13 NA TRBJ2-3 TRBV9 TRBD2 TGTGCCAGCAGCCGGGGGGGATTGGATACGCAGTATTTT CASSRGGLDTQYF
13 once TRBJ2-3 TRBV6-6 NA TGTGCCAGCGGGGCCGATAGCACAGATACGCAGTATTTT CASGADSTDTQYF
14 NA TRBJ1-4 TRBV30 NA TGTGCCTGGAGTGTCATAGGACAGCCAGAAAAACTGTTTTTT CAWSVIGQPEKLFF
15 NA TRBJ1-2 TRBV23-1 NA TGCGCCAGCAGTCAATCTTGGCAGAATGTGTTTGGCTACACCTTC CASSQSWQNVFGYTF
15 NA TRBJ1-5 TRBV9 TRBD1 TGTGCCAGCAGCGTCACAGGGGAGGAAAATCAGCCCCAGCATTTT CASSVTGEENQPQHF
13 NA TRBJ2-7 TRBV18 NA TGTGCCAGCTCCCCTAGGGGGGGCTACGAGCAGTACTTC CASSPRGGYEQYF
11 few TRBJ1-1 TRBV20-1 NA TGCAGTGCTAGAGACGACTTAGAGGCTTTCTTT CSARDDLEAFF
11 NA TRBJ2-7 TRBV5-4 NA TGTGCCAGCAGCTTTCTCTACGAGCAGTACTTC CASSFLYEQYF
13 NA TRBJ2-7 TRBV29-1 TRBD1 TGCAGCGGAACGGACAGGGGGCAGGACGAGCAGTACTTC CSGTDRGQDEQYF
16 NA TRBJ2-7 TRBV6-5 TRBD1 TGTGCCAGCAGTTACCGCGAAGGACAGGGTACGTACGAGCAGTACTTC CASSYREGQGTYEQYF
16 NA TRBJ2-5 TRBV9 TRBD2 TGTGCCAGCAGCGAACTAGCGGGGATGTACCAAGAGACCCAGTACTTC CASSELAGMYQETQYF
17 NA TRBJ1-5 TRBV19 NA TGTGCCAGTAGTTCTATTGACAGTCAGTGGAGCAATCAGCCCCAGCATTTT CASSSIDSQWSNQPQHF
13 NA TRBJ2-5 TRBV5-8 NA TGTGCCAGCAGCTTGCGGGGGAGAGAGACCCAGTACTTC CASSLRGRETQYF
14 NA TRBJ1-2 TRBV5-4 NA TGTGCCAGCAGCTCAGAACCCCGTAACTATGGCTACACCTTC CASSSEPRNYGYTF